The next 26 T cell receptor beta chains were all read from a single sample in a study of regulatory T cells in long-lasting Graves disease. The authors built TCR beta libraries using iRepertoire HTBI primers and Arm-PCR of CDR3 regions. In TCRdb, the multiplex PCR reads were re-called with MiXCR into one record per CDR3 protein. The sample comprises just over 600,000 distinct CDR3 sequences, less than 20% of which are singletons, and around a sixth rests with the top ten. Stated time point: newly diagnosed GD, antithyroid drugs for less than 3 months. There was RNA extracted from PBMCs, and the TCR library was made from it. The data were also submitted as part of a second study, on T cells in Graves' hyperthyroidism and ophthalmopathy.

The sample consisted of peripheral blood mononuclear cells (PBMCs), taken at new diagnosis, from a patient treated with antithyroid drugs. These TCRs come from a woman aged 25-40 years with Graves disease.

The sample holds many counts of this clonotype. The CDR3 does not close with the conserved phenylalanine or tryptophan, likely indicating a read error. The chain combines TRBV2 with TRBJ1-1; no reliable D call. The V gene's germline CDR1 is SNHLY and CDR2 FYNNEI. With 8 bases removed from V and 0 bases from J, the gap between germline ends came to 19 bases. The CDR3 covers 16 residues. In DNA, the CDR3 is TGTGCCAGCCGGGTTCTGATGGAAATCATGAACACTGAAGCTTTCCTT. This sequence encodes CASRVLMEIMNTEAFL.

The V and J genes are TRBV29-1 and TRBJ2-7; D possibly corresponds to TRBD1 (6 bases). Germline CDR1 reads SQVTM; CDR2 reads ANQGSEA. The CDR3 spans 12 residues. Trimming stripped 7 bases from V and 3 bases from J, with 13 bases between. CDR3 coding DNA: TGCAGCGCCCTTCAGGGGAACTACGAGCAGTACTTC. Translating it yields CSALQGNYEQYF.

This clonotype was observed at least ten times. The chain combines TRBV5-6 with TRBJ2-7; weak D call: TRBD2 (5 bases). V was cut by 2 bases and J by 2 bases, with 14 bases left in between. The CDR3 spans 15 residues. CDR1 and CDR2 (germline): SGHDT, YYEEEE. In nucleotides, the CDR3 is TGTGCCAGCAGCTTCCTAGCCAGTAGTCCCTACGAGCAGTACTTC. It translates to CASSFLASSPYEQYF.

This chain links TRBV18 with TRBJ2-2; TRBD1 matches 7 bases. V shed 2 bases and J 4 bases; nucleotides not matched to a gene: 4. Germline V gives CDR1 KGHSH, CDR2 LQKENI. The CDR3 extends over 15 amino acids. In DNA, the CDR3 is TGTGCCAGCTCACCAAACACAGGGGCCACCGGGGAGCTGTTTTTT. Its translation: CASSPNTGATGELFF.

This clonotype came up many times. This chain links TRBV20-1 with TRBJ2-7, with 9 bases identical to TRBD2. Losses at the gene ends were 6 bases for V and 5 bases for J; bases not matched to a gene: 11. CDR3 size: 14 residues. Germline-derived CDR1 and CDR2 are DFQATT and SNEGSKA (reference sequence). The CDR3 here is CSAPAGGRAHEQYF. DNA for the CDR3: TGCAGTGCACCCGCCGGCGGGAGGGCCCACGAGCAGTACTTC.

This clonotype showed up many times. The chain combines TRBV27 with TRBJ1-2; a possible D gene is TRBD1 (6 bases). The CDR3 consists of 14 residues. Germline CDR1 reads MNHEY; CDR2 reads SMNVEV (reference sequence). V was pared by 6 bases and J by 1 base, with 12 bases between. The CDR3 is CASRRLDSNYGYTF. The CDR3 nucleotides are TGTGCCAGCAGGAGACTGGACAGTAACTATGGCTACACCTTC.

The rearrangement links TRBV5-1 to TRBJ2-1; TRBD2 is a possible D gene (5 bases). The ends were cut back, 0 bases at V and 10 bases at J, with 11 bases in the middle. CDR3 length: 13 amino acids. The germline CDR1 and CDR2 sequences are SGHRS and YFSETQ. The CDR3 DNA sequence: TGCGCCAGCAGCTTGGGTCTCCGGAGGGAGCAGTTCTTC. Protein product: CASSLGLRREQFF. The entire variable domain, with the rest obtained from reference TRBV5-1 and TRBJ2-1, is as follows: KAGVTQTPRYLIKTRGQQVTLSCSPISGHRSVSWYQQTPGQGLQFLFEYFSETQRNKGNFPGRFSGRQFSNSRSEMNVSTLELGDSALYLCASSLGLRREQFFGPGTRLTVL.

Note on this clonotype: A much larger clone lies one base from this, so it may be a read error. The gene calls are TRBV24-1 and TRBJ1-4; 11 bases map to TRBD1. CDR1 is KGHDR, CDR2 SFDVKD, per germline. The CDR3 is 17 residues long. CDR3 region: CATSPGQGGRGGEELFF. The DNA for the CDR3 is TGTGCCACCAGTCCGGGACAGGGGGGACGTGGTGGTGAAGAACTGTTTTTT.

CDR3 sequence reads: CASSPPDLSSAINEKLFF. CDR3 nucleotides: TGTGCCAGCAGTCCGCCAGATCTCTCCTCAGCAATTAATGAAAAACTGTTTTTT. The chain employs TRBV28 and TRBJ1-4; D is unresolved. Germline CDR1 reads MDHEN; CDR2 reads SYDVKM. V dropped 5 bases and J dropped 4 bases, with 23 bases sitting between them. This CDR3 region has 18 residues.

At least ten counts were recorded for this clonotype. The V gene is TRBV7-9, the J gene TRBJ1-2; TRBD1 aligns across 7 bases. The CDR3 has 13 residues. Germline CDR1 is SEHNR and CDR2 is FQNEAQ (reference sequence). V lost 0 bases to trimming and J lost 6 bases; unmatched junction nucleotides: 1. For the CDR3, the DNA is TGTGCCAGCAGCTTAGCAACAGGGGATGGCTACACCTTC. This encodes CASSLATGDGYTF.

Here the CDR3 reads CASSLGDMDSGNTIYF. CDR3 in DNA: TGCGCCAGCAGCTTGGGGGACATGGACTCTGGAAACACCATATATTTT. V gene TRBV5-1 combines with J gene TRBJ1-3; tentative D call: TRBD1 (6 bases). CDR1 is SGHRS and CDR2 is YFSETQ in the germline V gene. V was trimmed by 0 bases and J by 0 bases, leaving 10 bases between them. The CDR3 consists of 16 residues. Variable domain in full (rest from reference TRBV5-1 and TRBJ1-3): KAGVTQTPRYLIKTRGQQVTLSCSPISGHRSVSWYQQTPGQGLQFLFEYFSETQRNKGNFPGRFSGRQFSNSRSEMNVSTLELGDSALYLCASSLGDMDSGNTIYFGEGSWLTVV.

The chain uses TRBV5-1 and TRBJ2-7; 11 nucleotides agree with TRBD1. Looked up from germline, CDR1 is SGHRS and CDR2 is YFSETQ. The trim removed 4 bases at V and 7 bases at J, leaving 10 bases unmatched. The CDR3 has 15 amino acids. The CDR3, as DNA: TGCGCCAGCAGCCAGCCCGGACAGGGGGCAGGGGAGCAGTACTTC. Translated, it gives CASSQPGQGAGEQYF.

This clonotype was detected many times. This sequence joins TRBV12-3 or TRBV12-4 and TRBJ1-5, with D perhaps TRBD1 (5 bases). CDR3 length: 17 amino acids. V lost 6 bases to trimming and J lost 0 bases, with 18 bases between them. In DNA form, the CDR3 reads TGTGCCAGCAGCCACGGGCCAGGGTTGAGTAGCAATCAGCCCCAGCATTTT. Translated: CASSHGPGLSSNQPQHF.

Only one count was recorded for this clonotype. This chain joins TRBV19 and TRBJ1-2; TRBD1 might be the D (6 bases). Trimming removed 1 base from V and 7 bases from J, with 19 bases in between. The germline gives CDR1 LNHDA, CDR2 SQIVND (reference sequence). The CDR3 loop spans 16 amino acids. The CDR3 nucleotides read TGTGCCAGTAGTATAGGGTCGAGGACAGCCAGGGGTGGCTACACCTTC. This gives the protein CASSIGSRTARGGYTF.

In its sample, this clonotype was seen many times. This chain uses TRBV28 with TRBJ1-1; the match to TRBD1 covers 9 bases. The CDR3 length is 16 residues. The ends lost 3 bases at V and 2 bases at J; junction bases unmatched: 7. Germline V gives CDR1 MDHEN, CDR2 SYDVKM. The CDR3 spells CASSLTGGSGNTEAFF. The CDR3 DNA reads TGTGCCAGCAGTTTGACAGGGGGTTCGGGAAACACTGAAGCTTTCTTT.

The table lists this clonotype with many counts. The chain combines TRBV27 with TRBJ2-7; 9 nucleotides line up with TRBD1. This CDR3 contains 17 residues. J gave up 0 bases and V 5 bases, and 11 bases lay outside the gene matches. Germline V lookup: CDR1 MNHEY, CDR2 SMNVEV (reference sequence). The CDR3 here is CASSGTGQGLSSYEQYF. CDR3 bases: TGTGCCAGCAGTGGGACGGGACAGGGCCTAAGCTCCTACGAGCAGTACTTC.

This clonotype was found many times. CDR3 bases: TGTGCCAGCAGAGCCGGACAGGGGAAGGGTTCCTACGAGCAGTACTTC. Encoded protein: CASRAGQGKGSYEQYF. The chain couples TRBV9 to TRBJ2-7; TRBD1 aligns across 9 bases. J gave up 1 base and V 5 bases, and 10 bases lay outside the gene matches. There are 16 residues in the CDR3. The germline CDR1 and CDR2 sequences are SGDLS and YYNGEE.

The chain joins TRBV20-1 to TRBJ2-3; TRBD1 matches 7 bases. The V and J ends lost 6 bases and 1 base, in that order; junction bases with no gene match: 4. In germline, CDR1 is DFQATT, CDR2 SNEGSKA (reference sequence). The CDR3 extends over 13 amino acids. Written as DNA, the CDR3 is TGCAGTGCCCCAGGGGGAGGCACAGATACGCAGTATTTT. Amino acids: CSAPGGGTDTQYF.

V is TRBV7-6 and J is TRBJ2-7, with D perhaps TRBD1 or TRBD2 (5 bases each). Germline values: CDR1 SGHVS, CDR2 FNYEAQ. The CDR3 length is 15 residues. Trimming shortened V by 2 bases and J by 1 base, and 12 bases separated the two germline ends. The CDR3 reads CASSLKPGLSYEQYF. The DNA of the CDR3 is TGTGCCAGCAGCTTAAAGCCGGGGCTTTCCTACGAGCAGTACTTC.

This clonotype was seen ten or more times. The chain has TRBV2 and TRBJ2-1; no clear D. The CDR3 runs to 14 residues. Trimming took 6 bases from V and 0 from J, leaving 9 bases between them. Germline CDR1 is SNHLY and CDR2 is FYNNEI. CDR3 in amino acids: CASRRLSSYNEQFF. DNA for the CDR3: TGTGCCAGCAGGAGACTTAGCTCCTACAATGAGCAGTTCTTC.

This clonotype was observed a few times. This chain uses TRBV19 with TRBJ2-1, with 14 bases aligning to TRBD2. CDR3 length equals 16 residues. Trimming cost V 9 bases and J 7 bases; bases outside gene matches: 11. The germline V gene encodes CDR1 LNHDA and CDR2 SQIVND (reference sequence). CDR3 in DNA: TGTGCCAGCAAACCCGCTGGGACTAGCGGGGGAAATGAGCAGTTCTTC. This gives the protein CASKPAGTSGGNEQFF.

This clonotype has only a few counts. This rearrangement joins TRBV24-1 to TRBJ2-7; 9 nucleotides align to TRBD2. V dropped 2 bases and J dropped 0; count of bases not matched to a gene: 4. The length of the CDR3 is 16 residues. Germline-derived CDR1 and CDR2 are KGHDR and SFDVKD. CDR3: CATSDSTSGSSYEQYF. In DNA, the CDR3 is TGTGCCACCAGTGATTCGACTAGCGGTAGCTCCTACGAGCAGTACTTC.

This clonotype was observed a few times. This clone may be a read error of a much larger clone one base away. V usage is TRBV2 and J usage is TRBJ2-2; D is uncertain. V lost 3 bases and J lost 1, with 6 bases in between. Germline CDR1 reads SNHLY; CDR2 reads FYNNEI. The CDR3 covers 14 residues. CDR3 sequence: CASSDWGNTGELFF. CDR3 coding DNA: TGTGCCAGCAGTGACTGGGGGAACACCGGGGAGCTGTTTTTT.

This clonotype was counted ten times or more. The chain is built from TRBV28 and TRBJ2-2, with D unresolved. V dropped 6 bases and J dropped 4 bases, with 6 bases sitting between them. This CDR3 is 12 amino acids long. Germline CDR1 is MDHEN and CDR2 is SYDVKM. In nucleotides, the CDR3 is TGTGCCAGCAGGAAAATCACCGGGGAGCTGTTTTTT. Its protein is CASRKITGELFF.

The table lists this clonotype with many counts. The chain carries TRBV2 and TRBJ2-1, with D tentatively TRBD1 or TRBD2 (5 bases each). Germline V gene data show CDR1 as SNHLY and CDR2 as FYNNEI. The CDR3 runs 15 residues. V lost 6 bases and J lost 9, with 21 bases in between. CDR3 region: CASRRDLIQVGEQFF. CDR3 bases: TGTGCCAGCAGAAGGGACCTTATTCAAGTTGGTGAGCAGTTCTTC.

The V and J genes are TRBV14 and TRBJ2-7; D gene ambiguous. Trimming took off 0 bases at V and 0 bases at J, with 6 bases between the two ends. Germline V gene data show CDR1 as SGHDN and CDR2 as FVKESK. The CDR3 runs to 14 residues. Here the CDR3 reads CASSQDPLSYEQYF. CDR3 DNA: TGTGCCAGCAGCCAAGACCCCCTCTCCTACGAGCAGTACTTC.